The present T cell receptor (beta chain) was sequenced within a study of shared clonotypes between healthy human individuals. Study outcomes and limitations: Among the subsets, naive ones generally showed larger estimated richness than memory ones.

Concerning this clone: Its target is unknown.

Positive CCR7 selection of CD45RO-negative cells yielded the naive CD8 cells, and terminally differentiated effector memory CD45RA+ cells were excluded. Measured with immunoSEQ multiplex PCR; TCRdb has only the in-frame clones, and not every one. The table shows approximately 1.9 million clones, with roughly 95% occurring only once. The CDR3 is 17 amino acids. The V gene's germline CDR1 is LGHNA and CDR2 YSLEER. Losses at the gene ends were 0 bases for V and 6 bases for J; bases not matched to a gene: 4. V usage is TRBV4-3 and J usage is TRBJ2-1; 14 positions match TRBD2. This receptor was taken from a man younger than 35 in good health. Some clones in this sample may be carry-over from other donors' samples. The material sequenced was naive CD8+ T cells from PBMCs. CDR3 in amino acids: CASSQDGGTSGSNEQFF. Written as DNA, the CDR3 is TGCGCCAGCAGCCAAGATGGGGGGACTAGCGGGAGCAATGAGCAGTTCTTC.